This T cell receptor beta chain was captured by sequencing in a study of synovial regulatory T cells in juvenile arthritis. General study findings and limits: Synovial Tregs shared more CDR3 sequences with iaTregs than other blood Tregs. Inflammation-associated Treg cells in blood had less TCR diversity than the remaining blood Treg cells. Largely private between patients, iaTreg TCR repertoires showed partial overlap with synovial Teff and blood CPL repertoires.

Some clones are missing from TCRdb's copy, which holds only in-frame ones; the method was immunoSEQ multiplex PCR. The sample table sets out roughly 8,000 clones. This CDR3 is built from 20 residues. The nucleotide record is missing. Germline CDR1 and CDR2: SGHVT and SQSDAQ. By frequency, this clone is medium-sized (0.01 to 0.1%). Antigen: not known. This TCR came from a donor aged 2 to 35 with juvenile idiopathic arthritis. This chain joins TRBV7-4 and TRBJ2-3; TCRdb indicates TRBD2, and absent DNA this call remains unverified. What was sequenced was Treg cells from blood. Sample subset: remaining (HLA-DR-negative) circulating blood Treg cells. CDR3 sequence: CASSLHHGLAGGRGTDTQYF.